Here is one T cell receptor (beta chain) with its context. This specimen belongs to a study of T cell changes during pregnancy in multiple sclerosis. Data came from immunoSEQ multiplex PCR; TCRdb stores just in-frame clones and leaves some out. The data hold around 100,000 clones, with more than 85% observed a single time. Germline V gene lookup returns CDR1 SGHDN and CDR2 FVKESK. This CDR3 is 13 amino acids long. The junction had 4 bases not matched to a gene; V was cut back by 2 bases and J by 6 bases. The sequence was collected from a female donor with multiple sclerosis, enrolled in a pregnancy study. The sequences come from peripheral blood, collected in the third trimester of pregnancy. This chain links TRBV14 with TRBJ2-7, with 7 nucleotides matching TRBD1. Written as DNA, the CDR3 is TGTGCCAGCAGCCAAATATGGACAGGCGAGCAGTACTTC. It encodes CASSQIWTGEQYF.